The clone carrying this T cell receptor (beta chain) appeared a few times. Germline-derived CDR1 and CDR2 are MNHEY and SMNVEV (reference sequence). V dropped 5 bases and J dropped 4; count of bases not matched to a gene: 4. The CDR3 has 14 amino acids. Time point here: blood 2 weeks post-SBRT. Treatment indicated: 15 Gy SBRT to primary tumor, nephrectomy 4 weeks later. Only in-frame clones appear in the TCRdb table, and some are missing; sequencing was by immunoSEQ multiplex PCR. The sample shows about 150,000 clones, about 87% of them seen only once. This sample was included in a study of radiation and T cells in renal cell carcinoma.

This sequence joins TRBV27 and TRBJ1-5, with 8 nucleotides matching TRBD1. The receptor was derived from a woman in her forties or fifties with renal cell carcinoma. The sequencing here drew on blood, taken from a patient whose treatment included radiotherapy and nephrectomy. The CDR3 bases are TGTGCCAGCAGTCTTCGACAGGGGAATCAGCCCCAGCATTTT. Its protein is CASSLRQGNQPQHF.